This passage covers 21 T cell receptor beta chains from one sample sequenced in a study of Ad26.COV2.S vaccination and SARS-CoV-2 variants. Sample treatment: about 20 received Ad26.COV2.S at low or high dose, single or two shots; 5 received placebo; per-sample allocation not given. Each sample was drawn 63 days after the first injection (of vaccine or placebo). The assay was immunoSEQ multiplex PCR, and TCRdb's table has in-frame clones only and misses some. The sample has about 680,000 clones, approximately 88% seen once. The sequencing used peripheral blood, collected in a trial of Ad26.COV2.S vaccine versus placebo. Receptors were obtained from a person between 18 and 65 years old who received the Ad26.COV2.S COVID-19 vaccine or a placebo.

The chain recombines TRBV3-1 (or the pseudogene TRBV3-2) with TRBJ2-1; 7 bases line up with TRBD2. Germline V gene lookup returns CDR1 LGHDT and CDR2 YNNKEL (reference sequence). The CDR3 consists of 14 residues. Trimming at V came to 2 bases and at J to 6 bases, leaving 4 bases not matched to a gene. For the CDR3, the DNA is TGTGCCAGCAGCCAATCTGGGGGGGGCAATGAGCAGTTCTTC. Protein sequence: CASSQSGGGNEQFF.

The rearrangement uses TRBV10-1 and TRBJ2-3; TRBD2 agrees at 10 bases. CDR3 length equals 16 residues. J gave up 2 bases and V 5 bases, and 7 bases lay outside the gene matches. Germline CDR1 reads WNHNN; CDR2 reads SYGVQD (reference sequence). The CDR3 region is CASSRTSGVYTDTQYF. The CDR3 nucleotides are TGCGCCAGCAGTCGGACTAGCGGAGTTTACACAGATACGCAGTATTTT.

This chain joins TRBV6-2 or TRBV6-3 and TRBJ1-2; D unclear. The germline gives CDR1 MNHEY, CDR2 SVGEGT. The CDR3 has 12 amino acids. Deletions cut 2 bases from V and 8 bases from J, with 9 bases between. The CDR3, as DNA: TGTGCCAGCAGTTACAGAAAGACGGGCTACACCTTC. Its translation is CASSYRKTGYTF.

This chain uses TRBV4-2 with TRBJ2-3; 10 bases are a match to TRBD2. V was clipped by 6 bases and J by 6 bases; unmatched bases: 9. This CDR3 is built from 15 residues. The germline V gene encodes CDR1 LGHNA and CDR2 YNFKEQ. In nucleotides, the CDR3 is TGTGCCAGCAGTGCGGGAGCGGGAGGGGGGGATACGCAGTATTTT. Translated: CASSAGAGGGDTQYF.

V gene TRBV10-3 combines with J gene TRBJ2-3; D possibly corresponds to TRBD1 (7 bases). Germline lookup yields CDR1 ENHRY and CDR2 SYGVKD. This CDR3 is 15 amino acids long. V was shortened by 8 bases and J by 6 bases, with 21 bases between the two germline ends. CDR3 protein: CAIGGQGEVWDTQYF. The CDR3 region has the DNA TGTGCCATCGGGGGGCAGGGGGAAGTTTGGGATACGCAGTATTTT.

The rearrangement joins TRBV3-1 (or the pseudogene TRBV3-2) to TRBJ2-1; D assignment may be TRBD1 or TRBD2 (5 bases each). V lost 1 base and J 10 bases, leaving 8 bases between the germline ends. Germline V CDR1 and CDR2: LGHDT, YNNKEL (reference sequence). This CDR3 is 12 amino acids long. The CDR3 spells CASSQGWDEQFF. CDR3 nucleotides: TGTGCCAGCAGCCAAGGATGGGACGAGCAGTTCTTC.

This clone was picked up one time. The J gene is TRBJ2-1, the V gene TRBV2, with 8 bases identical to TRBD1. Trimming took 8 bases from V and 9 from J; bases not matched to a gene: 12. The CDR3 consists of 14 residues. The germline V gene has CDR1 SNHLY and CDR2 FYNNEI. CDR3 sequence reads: CASRQGAPQGEQFF. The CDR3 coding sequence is TGTGCCAGCCGGCAGGGGGCCCCCCAGGGTGAGCAGTTCTTC.

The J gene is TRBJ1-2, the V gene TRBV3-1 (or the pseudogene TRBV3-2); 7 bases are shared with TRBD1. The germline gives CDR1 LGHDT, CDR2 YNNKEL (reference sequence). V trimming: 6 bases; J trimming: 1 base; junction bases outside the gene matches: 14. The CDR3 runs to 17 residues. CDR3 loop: CASRTTGGNRGNYGYTF. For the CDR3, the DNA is TGTGCCAGCAGGACTACGGGGGGGAACAGGGGTAACTATGGCTACACCTTC.

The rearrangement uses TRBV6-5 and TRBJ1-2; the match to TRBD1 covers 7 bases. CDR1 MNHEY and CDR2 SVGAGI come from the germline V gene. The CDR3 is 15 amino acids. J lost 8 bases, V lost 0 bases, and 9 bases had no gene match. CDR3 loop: CASSYSETGSFGYTF. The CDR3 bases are TGTGCCAGCAGTTACTCCGAGACAGGGAGTTTCGGCTACACCTTC.

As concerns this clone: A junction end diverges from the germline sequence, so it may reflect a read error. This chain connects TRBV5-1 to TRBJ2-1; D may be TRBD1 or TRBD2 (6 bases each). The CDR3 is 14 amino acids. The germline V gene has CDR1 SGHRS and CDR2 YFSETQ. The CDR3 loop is CASRLEGDWNEQFF. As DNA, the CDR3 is TGCGCCAGCAGGTTGGAGGGGGACTGGAATGAGCAGTTCTTC.

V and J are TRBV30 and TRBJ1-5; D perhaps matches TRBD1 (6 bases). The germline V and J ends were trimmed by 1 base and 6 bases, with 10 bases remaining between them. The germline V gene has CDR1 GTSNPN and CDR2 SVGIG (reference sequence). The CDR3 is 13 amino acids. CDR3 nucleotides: TGTGCCTGGAGTGCAGGGGAAGGTCAGCCCCAGCATTTT. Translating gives CAWSAGEGQPQHF.

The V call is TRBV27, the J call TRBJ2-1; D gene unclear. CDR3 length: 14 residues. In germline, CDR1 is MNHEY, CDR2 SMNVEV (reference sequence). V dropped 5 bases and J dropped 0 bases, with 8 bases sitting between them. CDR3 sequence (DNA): TGTGCCAGCAGTGACACGATCTCCTACAATGAGCAGTTCTTC. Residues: CASSDTISYNEQFF.

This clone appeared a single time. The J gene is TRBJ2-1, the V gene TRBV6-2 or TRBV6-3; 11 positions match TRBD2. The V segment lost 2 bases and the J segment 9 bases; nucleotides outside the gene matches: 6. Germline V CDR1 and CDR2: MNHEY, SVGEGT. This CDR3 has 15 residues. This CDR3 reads CASSYLLAGGSEQFF. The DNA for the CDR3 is TGTGCCAGCAGTTACCTTCTAGCGGGAGGAAGTGAGCAGTTCTTC.

The CDR3 DNA sequence: TGTGCCAGCAGCCAAGATGGAGGGAGAACAGATACGCAGTATTTT. Residues: CASSQDGGRTDTQYF. The V call is TRBV3-1 (or the pseudogene TRBV3-2), the J call TRBJ2-3; D possibly corresponds to TRBD2 (6 bases). V gave up 0 bases and J gave up 3 bases, with 10 bases separating them. The CDR3 is 15 amino acids. Germline V gene lookup returns CDR1 LGHDT and CDR2 YNNKEL (reference sequence).

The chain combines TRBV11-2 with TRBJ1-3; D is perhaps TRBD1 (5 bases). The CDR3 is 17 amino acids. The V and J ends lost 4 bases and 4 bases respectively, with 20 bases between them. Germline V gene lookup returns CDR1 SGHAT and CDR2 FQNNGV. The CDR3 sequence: CASSSGGWGQWGNTIYF. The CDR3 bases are TGTGCCAGCAGCTCCGGCGGGTGGGGCCAGTGGGGAAACACCATATATTTT. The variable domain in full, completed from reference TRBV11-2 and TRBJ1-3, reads EAGVAQSPRYKIIEKRQSVAFWCNPISGHATLYWYQQILGQGPKLLIQFQNNGVVDDSQLPKDRFSAERLKGVDSTLKIQPAKLEDSAVYLCASSSGGWGQWGNTIYFGEGSWLTVV.

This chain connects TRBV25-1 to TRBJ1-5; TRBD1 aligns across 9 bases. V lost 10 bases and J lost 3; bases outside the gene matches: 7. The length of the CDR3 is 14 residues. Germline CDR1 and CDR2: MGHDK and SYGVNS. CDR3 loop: CATRGQGNNQPQHF. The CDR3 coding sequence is TGTGCCACCCGGGGACAGGGAAACAATCAGCCCCAGCATTTT.

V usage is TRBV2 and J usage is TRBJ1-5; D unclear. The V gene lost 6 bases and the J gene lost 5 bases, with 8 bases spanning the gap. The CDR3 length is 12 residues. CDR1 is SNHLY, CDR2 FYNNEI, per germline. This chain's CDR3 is CASSAGDQPQHF. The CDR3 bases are TGTGCCAGCAGCGCTGGGGATCAGCCCCAGCATTTT.

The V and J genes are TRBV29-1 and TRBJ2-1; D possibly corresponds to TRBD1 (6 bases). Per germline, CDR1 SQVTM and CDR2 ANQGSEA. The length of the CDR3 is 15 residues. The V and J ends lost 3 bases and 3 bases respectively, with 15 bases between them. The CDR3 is CSVDLNRVVYNEQFF. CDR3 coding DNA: TGCAGCGTTGATCTGAACAGGGTGGTCTACAATGAGCAGTTCTTC.

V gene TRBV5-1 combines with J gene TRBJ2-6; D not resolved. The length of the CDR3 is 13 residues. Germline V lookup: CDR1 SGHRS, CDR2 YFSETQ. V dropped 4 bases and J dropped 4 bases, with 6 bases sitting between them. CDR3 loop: CASSPQGANVLTF. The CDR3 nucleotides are TGCGCCAGCAGCCCCCAGGGGGCCAACGTCCTGACTTTC. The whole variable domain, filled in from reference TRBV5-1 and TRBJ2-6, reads KAGVTQTPRYLIKTRGQQVTLSCSPISGHRSVSWYQQTPGQGLQFLFEYFSETQRNKGNFPGRFSGRQFSNSRSEMNVSTLELGDSALYLCASSPQGANVLTFGAGSRLTVL.

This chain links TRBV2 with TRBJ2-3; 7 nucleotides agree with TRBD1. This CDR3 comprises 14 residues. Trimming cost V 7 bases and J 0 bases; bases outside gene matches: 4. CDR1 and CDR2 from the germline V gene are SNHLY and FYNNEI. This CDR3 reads CASTPGQSTDTQYF. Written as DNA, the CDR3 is TGTGCCAGCACCCCGGGACAGAGCACAGATACGCAGTATTTT.

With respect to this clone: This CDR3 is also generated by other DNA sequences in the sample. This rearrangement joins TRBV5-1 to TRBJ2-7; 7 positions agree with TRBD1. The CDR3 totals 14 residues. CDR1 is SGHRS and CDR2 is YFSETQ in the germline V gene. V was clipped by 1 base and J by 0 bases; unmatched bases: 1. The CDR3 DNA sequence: TGCGCCAGCAGCTTGACAGGGGCCTCCTACGAGCAGTACTTC. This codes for CASSLTGASYEQYF.